Below, one TCR beta chain is given with its context. Antigen unknown. Naive CD8 cells lacked CD45RO, underwent positive selection for CCR7 and left out terminally differentiated effector memory CD45RA+ cells. The germline V gene encodes CDR1 SGDLS and CDR2 YYNGEE. There are 15 residues in the CDR3. V lost 4 bases to trimming and J lost 4 bases; unmatched junction nucleotides: 7. Genomic DNA belonging to each subset was distributed in equal measure over several immunoSEQ plates. TCRdb keeps only in-frame clones here, not all; method: immunoSEQ multiplex PCR. In the table there are about 550,000 clones, about 95% of which are singletons. The data were obtained in a study of shared clonotypes between healthy human individuals. Whole-study results and caveats: Shared across a handful of donors were around 5% of the naive CD4 clonotypes. There were few donors, and this limited the genetic and exposure-history diversity represented. A reduction in generation probabilities was seen for non-shared clonotypes relative to those shared by all four donors.

V is TRBV9 and J is TRBJ1-3, with 8 bases aligning to TRBD1. The clonotype comes from a woman in her thirties in good health. Sequenced material: naive CD8+ T cells sorted from blood. CDR3: CASSSRTGQGNTIYF. The CDR3, as DNA: TGTGCCAGCAGCTCCCGGACAGGGCAGGGAAACACCATATATTTT.